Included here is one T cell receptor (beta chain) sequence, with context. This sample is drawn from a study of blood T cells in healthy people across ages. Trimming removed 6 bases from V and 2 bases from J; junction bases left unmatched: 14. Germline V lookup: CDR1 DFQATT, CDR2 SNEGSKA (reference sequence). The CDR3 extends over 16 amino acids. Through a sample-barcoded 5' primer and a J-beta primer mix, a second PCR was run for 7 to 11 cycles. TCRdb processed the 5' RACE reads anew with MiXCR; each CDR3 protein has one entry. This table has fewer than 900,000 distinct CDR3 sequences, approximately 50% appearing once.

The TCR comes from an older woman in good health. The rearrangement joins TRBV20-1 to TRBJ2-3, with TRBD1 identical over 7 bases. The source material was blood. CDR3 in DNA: TGCAGTGCCATTCCACTAGGACAGGAGCACACAGATACGCAGTATTTT. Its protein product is CSAIPLGQEHTDTQYF.